This T cell receptor (beta chain) was captured by sequencing in a study of technical replicates of blood from a few donors. This CDR3 is built from 17 residues. Unmatched junction bases numbered 11, after V lost 4 bases and J lost 2 bases. Germline V gives CDR1 MGHRA, CDR2 YSYEKL. The data were produced by immunoSEQ multiplex PCR, yet TCRdb's version contains in-frame clones alone and is incomplete. The sample includes more than 90,000 clones, 90% to 95% of them seen just once. This chain joins TRBV4-1 and TRBJ2-3; 8 bases match TRBD1. The origin of this receptor is a human donor in good health. Sequences were obtained from T cells isolated from PBMCs. Written as DNA, the CDR3 is TGCGCCAGCAGCCCCAGTCCCGGGACAGGTTACACAGATACGCAGTATTTT. Amino acids: CASSPSPGTGYTDTQYF.